A single sample is the source of the 20 T cell receptor beta chains below, sequenced in a study of identical twins' blood T cells. One entry per CDR3 protein, called by TCRdb with MiXCR from the 5' RACE reads. Of roughly 380,000 distinct CDR3 sequences listed, roughly 27% are singletons. Sequencing was performed on PBMCs. These receptors all come from a woman aged 18-49 years in good health.

The chain links TRBV6-5 to TRBJ1-2, with 8 positions matching TRBD1. The CDR3 length is 17 residues. The ends lost 7 bases at V and 4 bases at J; junction bases unmatched: 17. Germline loops: CDR1 MNHEY, CDR2 SVGAGI. The CDR3, as DNA: TGTGCCAGCACTAACGCCCAGGACAGGGATATAACCTATGGCTACACCTTC. This encodes CASTNAQDRDITYGYTF.

The rearrangement uses TRBV4-1 and TRBJ1-5, with D perhaps TRBD1 (5 bases). There are 16 residues in the CDR3. Germline loops: CDR1 MGHRA, CDR2 YSYEKL. The germline V and J ends were trimmed by 4 bases and 4 bases, with 17 bases remaining between them. CDR3 sequence reads: CASSLDMVTGNQPQHF. The CDR3 DNA reads TGCGCCAGCAGCCTCGATATGGTAACAGGAAATCAGCCCCAGCATTTT.

This chain uses TRBV5-1 with TRBJ2-1; possible D gene TRBD2, 5 bases. Germline V CDR1 and CDR2: SGHRS, YFSETQ. The length of the CDR3 is 14 residues. The V end was cut by 4 bases, the J end by 2 bases, with 10 bases between. The chain's CDR3 is CASSPGSTYNEQFF. The CDR3 region has the DNA TGCGCCAGCAGCCCGGGGTCAACCTACAATGAGCAGTTCTTC.

This clonotype was counted only a few times. The CDR3 is CASGPTTGREEKLFF. DNA for the CDR3: TGCGCCAGCGGACCGACGACAGGGCGGGAAGAAAAACTGTTTTTT. The rearrangement joins TRBV5-1 to TRBJ1-4; 7 positions match TRBD1. The CDR3 sequence is 15 residues long. With V trimmed by 7 bases and J by 8 bases, 14 bases remained unmatched. Germline CDR1 is SGHRS and CDR2 is YFSETQ.

Only a few counts were recorded for this clonotype. This sequence joins TRBV2 and TRBJ1-2, with TRBD1 identical over 7 bases. Germline loops: CDR1 SNHLY, CDR2 FYNNEI. The V gene end was trimmed by 6 bases and the J gene end by 5 bases; junction bases not matched to a gene: 15. The length of the CDR3 is 16 residues. The CDR3 coding sequence is TGTGCCAGCAGGCAGGGTGGAGTTGGGACAGTTTATGGCTACACCTTC. Its translation: CASRQGGVGTVYGYTF.

The CDR3 bases are TGTGCCAGCAGTTCAGGACAGGGAGGTCAGCCCCAGCATTTT. This codes for CASSSGQGGQPQHF. This sequence joins TRBV12-3 or TRBV12-4 and TRBJ1-5, with 8 nucleotides matching TRBD1. With 4 bases clipped from V and 6 bases from J, the junction kept 5 bases outside the gene matches. The CDR3 runs 14 residues.

This clonotype was counted many times. The CDR3 coding sequence is TGCAGTGCTAGAGATTGGTTTGGCAGTAAGCAGTTCTTC. Its translation is CSARDWFGSKQFF. The chain carries TRBV20-1 and TRBJ2-1; D is undetermined. This CDR3 region has 13 residues. Trimming removed 0 bases from V and 11 bases from J, with 14 bases in between. Germline CDR1 is DFQATT and CDR2 is SNEGSKA (reference sequence).

A note on this clonotype: At one boundary the junction diverges from the germline segment, which might be a read error. The chain joins TRBV18 to TRBJ2-1; 8 bases are a match to TRBD2. Per the germline V gene, CDR1 is KGHSH and CDR2 is LQKENI. The CDR3 is made up of 15 amino acids. The CDR3 region is CANSPPSSGHNEQFF. In DNA form, the CDR3 reads TGTGCCAACTCACCACCATCTAGCGGGCACAATGAGCAGTTCTTC.

DNA for the CDR3: TGTGCCAGCAGTTATTGGGAGTGTCGGCCCCAGCATTTT. Translation: CASSYWECRPQHF. The chain recombines TRBV6-5 with TRBJ1-5; D gene uncertain. This CDR3 spans 13 amino acids. The V and J ends lost 3 bases and 9 bases respectively, with 12 bases between them. Germline CDR1 is MNHEY and CDR2 is SVGAGI.

The chain combines TRBV6-1 with TRBJ2-7; D possibly corresponds to TRBD1 (6 bases). CDR3 length equals 13 residues. The germline V and J ends were trimmed by 7 bases and 2 bases, with 12 bases remaining between them. Per the germline V gene, CDR1 is MNHNS and CDR2 is SASEGT. The CDR3 sequence is CASKRTETYEQYF. CDR3 bases: TGTGCCAGCAAGAGGACAGAGACCTACGAGCAGTACTTC.

This clonotype occurred a few times. The chain uses TRBV29-1 and TRBJ1-1; the D is unclear. This CDR3 is built from 12 residues. V lost 3 bases and J 3 bases, leaving 8 bases between the germline ends. Germline CDR1 is SQVTM and CDR2 is ANQGSEA. CDR3 residues: CSVEGRDTEAFF. In DNA form, the CDR3 reads TGCAGCGTTGAGGGAAGAGACACTGAAGCTTTCTTT.

V gene TRBV7-8 combines with J gene TRBJ1-1; TRBD1 aligns across 7 bases. V gave up 8 bases and J gave up 0 bases; unmatched junction bases: 9. Germline CDR1 is SGHVS and CDR2 is FQNEAQ. The CDR3 runs to 15 residues. The CDR3: CASQTYRGVNTEAFF. The CDR3, as DNA: TGTGCCAGCCAAACATACAGGGGTGTGAACACTGAAGCTTTCTTT.

This clonotype has only a few counts. This chain connects TRBV2 to TRBJ1-1; D is unresolved. Germline V gene lookup returns CDR1 SNHLY and CDR2 FYNNEI. Between the trimmed V and J ends, which lost 6 bases and 4 bases, there was a span of 6 bases. The CDR3 is 11 amino acids. The CDR3 loop reads CASRSSTEAFF. In nucleotides, the CDR3 is TGTGCCAGCAGAAGCTCCACTGAAGCTTTCTTT.

Notes on this clonotype: The germline gene is not matched at one end of the junction; a read error may be the cause. The chain employs TRBV27 and TRBJ2-4; D not resolved. The CDR3 consists of 13 residues. Germline CDR1 is MNHEY and CDR2 is SMNVEV (reference sequence). CDR3 nucleotide sequence: TGTTCCAGCAGTTTATCTTCCAAAAACATTCAGTACTTC. Protein sequence: CSSSLSSKNIQYF.

This clonotype occurred many times. The genes are TRBV18 and TRBJ1-2; D may be TRBD1 (6 bases). Germline lookup yields CDR1 KGHSH and CDR2 LQKENI. Trimming took 3 bases from V and 0 from J, leaving 23 bases between them. The CDR3 has 19 amino acids. Here the CDR3 reads CASSPNLRDIYLPNYGYTF. The CDR3 DNA is TGTGCCAGCTCACCCAATCTCCGGGACATCTATCTCCCTAACTATGGCTACACCTTC.

This clonotype was counted only a few times. The J gene is TRBJ2-1, the V gene TRBV20-1; 7 bases agree with TRBD2. This CDR3 is built from 12 residues. J was trimmed by 7 bases and V by 5 bases; bases with no gene match: 5. Looked up from germline, CDR1 is DFQATT and CDR2 is SNEGSKA (reference sequence). The CDR3 protein is CSAREVENEQFF. Here the CDR3 DNA reads TGCAGTGCTCGGGAGGTAGAAAATGAGCAGTTCTTC.

This clonotype was seen only a few times. V usage is TRBV12-3 or TRBV12-4 and J usage is TRBJ2-3; 8 bases are shared with TRBD2. The CDR3 extends over 14 amino acids. The ends lost 4 bases at V and 1 base at J; junction bases unmatched: 1. The CDR3: CASSSSGRTDTQYF. DNA of the CDR3: TGTGCCAGCAGTTCTAGCGGGCGCACAGATACGCAGTATTTT.

This clonotype was observed a few times. V is TRBV5-1 and J is TRBJ1-1; possible D gene TRBD1, 5 bases. Germline V CDR1 and CDR2: SGHRS, YFSETQ. The V end was cut by 2 bases, the J end by 5 bases, with 13 bases between. The CDR3 runs 14 residues. CDR3 amino acids: CASSFSKGWTEAFF. The CDR3 nucleotides are TGCGCCAGCAGCTTTTCTAAGGGGTGGACTGAAGCTTTCTTT.

This clonotype was picked up many times. The chain combines TRBV12-3 or TRBV12-4 with TRBJ2-2; no firm D call. Trimming left V 7 bases short and J 4 bases short, with 16 bases between. The CDR3 spans 15 residues. CDR3 residues: CASTDPGRSTGELFF. CDR3 nucleotides: TGTGCCAGCACCGACCCGGGTAGGAGCACCGGGGAGCTGTTTTTT.

The gene calls are TRBV19 and TRBJ1-2, with unresolved D. The germline CDR1 and CDR2 sequences are LNHDA and SQIVND (reference sequence). Trimming removed 7 bases at V and 8 bases at J, with 17 bases between. The CDR3 is made up of 13 amino acids. The chain's CDR3 is CASNPGDQLGYTF. The CDR3 DNA follows: TGTGCCAGTAACCCTGGAGACCAACTCGGCTACACCTTC.